This TCR beta chain was captured in a study of blood T cell repertoires in COVID-19. As for the study in general: Specimens from acute and convalescent COVID-19 originated in the United States, Italy and Spain. The analysed material was cDNA or gDNA that came from T cells, B-cell-depleted T cells, or PBMCs.

This clone was recorded at least ten times. Sequenced by immunoSEQ multiplex PCR; TCRdb stores in-frame clones only, minus some. The sample yields under 300,000 clones, less than 85% seen once. The source of this sequence is a woman of 80 years or more with active or convalescent COVID-19. Sequencing used peripheral blood.

CDR3 in amino acids: CASSQDFWQGKFNYGYTF. CDR3 sequence (DNA): TGTGCCAGCAGCCAAGATTTCTGGCAGGGGAAGTTTAACTATGGCTACACCTTC. The chain joins TRBV3-1 (or the pseudogene TRBV3-2) to TRBJ1-2; tentative D call: TRBD1 (6 bases). Germline V gives CDR1 LGHDT, CDR2 YNNKEL (reference sequence). The CDR3 length is 18 residues. V was shortened by 0 bases and J by 1 base, with 18 bases between the two germline ends.